These 23 T cell receptor beta chains came from one sample sequenced in a study of identifying expanded T cells in peripheral blood. TCRdb's copy holds only in-frame clones and misses some; the assay was immunoSEQ multiplex PCR. The sample carries about 97,000 clones, around 88% recorded once. The sample comprised blood. The receptors were gathered from a person aged 18-70 years in good health.

This chain joins TRBV7-9 and TRBJ2-7; TRBD2 matches at 8 bases. The CDR3 is made up of 17 amino acids. V shed 5 bases and J 3 bases; nucleotides not matched to a gene: 15. CDR1 and CDR2 (germline): SEHNR, FQNEAQ (reference sequence). CDR3 region: CASSPPPGGGYIYEQYF. CDR3 nucleotides: TGTGCCAGCAGCCCCCCGCCCGGGGGGGGCTACATCTACGAGCAGTACTTC.

V and J are TRBV5-4 and TRBJ1-1; D call uncertain. V was shortened by 2 bases and J by 4 bases, with 6 bases between the two germline ends. Germline values: CDR1 SGHNT, CDR2 YYREEE (reference sequence). This CDR3 spans 12 amino acids. CDR3 sequence reads: CASSLPSTEAFF. CDR3 sequence (DNA): TGTGCCAGCAGCTTACCCTCCACTGAAGCTTTCTTT.

This clone showed up just a few times. The chain joins TRBV29-1 to TRBJ2-1; a possible D gene is TRBD2 (6 bases). V lost 2 bases to trimming and J lost 9 bases, with 17 bases between them. CDR3 length: 14 amino acids. Per germline, CDR1 SQVTM and CDR2 ANQGSEA. The CDR3 DNA reads TGCAGCGTTGAAAAGGAAGTGTGGCGGGGTGAGCAGTTCTTC. It is translated as CSVEKEVWRGEQFF.

The chain is built from TRBV2 and TRBJ1-3; D remains ambiguous. Trimming removed 1 base from V and 0 bases from J, with 7 bases in between. The CDR3 has 15 amino acids. Germline CDR1 reads SNHLY; CDR2 reads FYNNEI. The CDR3 coding sequence is TGTGCCAGCAGTGAAGGCCACGGCTCTGGAAACACCATATATTTT. It yields the protein CASSEGHGSGNTIYF.

Only one count was recorded for this clone. CDR3 DNA sequence: TGTGCCAGCGCCCCTTCAGACTCTAACTATGGCTACACCTTC. It codes for CASAPSDSNYGYTF. The J gene is TRBJ1-2, the V gene TRBV7-2; no clear D. Trimming stripped 8 bases from V and 0 bases from J, with 13 bases between. CDR3 size: 14 residues. Per the germline V gene, CDR1 is SGHTA and CDR2 is FQGNSA. The entire variable domain, with the rest obtained from reference TRBV7-2 and TRBJ1-2, is as follows: GAGVSQSPSNKVTEKGKDVELRCDPISGHTALYWYRQSLGQGLEFLIYFQGNSAPDKSGLPSDRFSAERTGGSVSTLTIQRTQQEDSAVYLCASAPSDSNYGYTFGSGTRLTVV.

The chain employs TRBV19 and TRBJ1-4; D possibly corresponds to TRBD1 (6 bases). Germline V CDR1 and CDR2: LNHDA, SQIVND (reference sequence). The CDR3 runs 15 residues. Trimming took off 5 bases at V and 4 bases at J, with 14 bases between the two ends. CDR3 bases: TGTGCCAGTAGTGAATACAGGGTGGTTAATGAAAAACTGTTTTTT. Its protein product is CASSEYRVVNEKLFF.

V and J are TRBV5-5 and TRBJ2-5; 14 bases align to TRBD2. The V gene's germline CDR1 is SGHKS and CDR2 YYEKEE (reference sequence). V shed 2 bases and J 5 bases; nucleotides not matched to a gene: 11. This CDR3 comprises 18 residues. CDR3 amino acids: CASSFLPTSGGARETQYF. CDR3 DNA: TGTGCCAGCAGCTTTCTGCCGACTAGCGGGGGGGCAAGGGAGACCCAGTACTTC.

Concerning this clone: Other nucleotide sequences in the sample specify the same CDR3. The gene calls are TRBV18 and TRBJ1-1, with D maybe TRBD1 (5 bases). The V end lost 6 bases, the J end lost 3 bases, and 14 bases lay between the germline ends. The CDR3 totals 14 residues. CDR1 is KGHSH, CDR2 LQKENI, per germline. CDR3 nucleotide sequence: TGTGCCAGCTCGCCTCAGGGAGGGGACACTGAAGCTTTCTTT. Amino acids: CASSPQGGDTEAFF.

V and J are TRBV6-6 and TRBJ1-5, with TRBD1 as a possible D gene (5 bases). The CDR3 is 13 amino acids. Trimming stripped 5 bases from V and 7 bases from J, with 12 bases between. Germline assignment: CDR1 MNHNY and CDR2 SVGAGI (reference sequence). The CDR3 region is CASSRVGRQPQHF. The CDR3 DNA reads TGTGCCAGCAGTAGGGTGGGGCGACAGCCCCAGCATTTT.

The genes are TRBV29-1 and TRBJ1-1; D is ambiguous. V was pared by 3 bases and J by 4 bases, with 12 bases between. The CDR3 runs 13 residues. The germline gives CDR1 SQVTM, CDR2 ANQGSEA. CDR3 region: CSVEGGIGTEAFF. The CDR3 nucleotides are TGCAGCGTTGAGGGAGGGATCGGCACTGAAGCTTTCTTT. Variable domain in full (rest from reference TRBV29-1 and TRBJ1-1): SAVISQKPSRDICQRGTSLTIQCQVDSQVTMMFWYRQQPGQSLTLIATANQGSEATYESGFVIDKFPISRPNLTFSTLTVSNMSPEDSSIYLCSVEGGIGTEAFFGQGTRLTVV.

The chain has TRBV5-6 and TRBJ2-5; 10 bases agree with TRBD1. The V and J ends lost 4 bases and 5 bases, in that order; junction bases with no gene match: 8. In germline, CDR1 is SGHDT, CDR2 YYEEEE. CDR3 size: 15 residues. The DNA of the CDR3 is TGTGCCAGCAGCGATGACAGGGGGCCGGCGGAGACCCAGTACTTC. This codes for CASSDDRGPAETQYF.

The V and J genes are TRBV19 and TRBJ1-5; TRBD1 matches at 8 bases. Per the germline V gene, CDR1 is LNHDA and CDR2 is SQIVND (reference sequence). The CDR3 contains 13 residues. The V and J ends lost 7 bases and 6 bases, in that order; junction bases with no gene match: 5. The CDR3 bases are TGTGCCAGTAACACAGGGGGAGGTCAGCCCCAGCATTTT. Residues: CASNTGGGQPQHF.

This chain connects TRBV6-5 to TRBJ2-3, with TRBD1 identical over 9 bases. This CDR3 region has 15 residues. CDR1 MNHEY and CDR2 SVGAGI come from the germline V gene. The trim removed 4 bases at V and 2 bases at J, leaving 4 bases unmatched. CDR3 region: CASSSRDRATDTQYF. The CDR3 DNA reads as TGTGCCAGCAGTTCGCGGGACAGGGCCACAGATACGCAGTATTTT.

J is TRBJ2-7 and V is TRBV27; possibly TRBD1 or TRBD2 for D (5 bases each). This CDR3 is built from 14 residues. The germline gives CDR1 MNHEY, CDR2 SMNVEV (reference sequence). Trimming left V 6 bases short and J 3 bases short, with 15 bases between. The CDR3, as DNA: TGTGCCAGCAGACCCGGGACGGACGTCTACGAGCAGTACTTC. Its protein product is CASRPGTDVYEQYF.

The chain uses TRBV28 and TRBJ2-2, with 8 bases lining up with TRBD2. V shed 1 base, J shed 6 bases, and the junction held 7 bases outside the gene matches. CDR3 length: 16 residues. The V gene's germline CDR1 is MDHEN and CDR2 SYDVKM. CDR3 sequence (DNA): TGTGCCAGCAGTTTATTGGCCGGGGGGGCAGCCGGGGAGCTGTTTTTT. It yields the protein CASSLLAGGAAGELFF.

This clone has only one observation. V is TRBV29-1 and J is TRBJ1-1; D gene uncertain. V was cut by 6 bases and J by 5 bases, with 22 bases left in between. Germline loops: CDR1 SQVTM, CDR2 ANQGSEA. The CDR3 totals 15 residues. DNA for the CDR3: TGCAGCGTCCAGAGATTGATGTGGGCTTCTACTGAAGCTTTCTTT. Translated, it gives CSVQRLMWASTEAFF.

The J gene is TRBJ1-1, the V gene TRBV11-3, with a tentative D call TRBD1 (5 bases). Between the trimmed V and J ends, which lost 1 base and 4 bases, there was a span of 13 bases. Germline V gene sequence: CDR1 SGHNT, CDR2 YENEEA. The CDR3 is 15 amino acids. The CDR3 DNA reads as TGTGCCAGCAGCTTAGGGGGGAATGATGTCACTGAAGCTTTCTTT. The encoded protein is CASSLGGNDVTEAFF.

The chain has TRBV4-2 and TRBJ2-7, with TRBD2 matching 15 bases. V lost 5 bases, J lost 5 bases, and 13 bases stayed unmatched. Germline loops: CDR1 LGHNA, CDR2 YNFKEQ. There are 18 residues in the CDR3. The CDR3 DNA is TGTGCCAGCAGCAGCAGACCGGGACTAGCGGGGGGTTCCCACGAGCAGTACTTC. Protein product: CASSSRPGLAGGSHEQYF.

The rearrangement uses TRBV5-6 and TRBJ2-7, with 7 positions matching TRBD2. CDR1 SGHDT and CDR2 YYEEEE come from the germline V gene. J lost 5 bases, V lost 4 bases, and 3 bases had no gene match. The CDR3 is 12 residues long. CDR3 DNA: TGTGCCAGCAGCACCGGACTAGACGAGCAGTACTTC. It encodes CASSTGLDEQYF.

The chain employs TRBV7-2 and TRBJ1-1; D unclear. Looked up from germline, CDR1 is SGHTA and CDR2 is FQGNSA. Trimming cost V 1 base and J 0 bases, with 9 bases left between them. The CDR3 contains 15 residues. CDR3 loop: CASSLVQKLNTEAFF. CDR3 in DNA: TGTGCCAGCAGCTTAGTACAGAAATTGAACACTGAAGCTTTCTTT.

This clone was detected once. V gene TRBV29-1 combines with J gene TRBJ2-7, with a tentative D call TRBD2 (6 bases). V was shortened by 4 bases and J by 2 bases, with 18 bases between the two germline ends. Germline V gives CDR1 SQVTM, CDR2 ANQGSEA. The CDR3 covers 15 residues. CDR3 protein: CSVGRTDTGAYEQYF. CDR3 nucleotide sequence: TGCAGCGTTGGACGGACCGACACGGGAGCCTACGAGCAGTACTTC.

This sequence joins TRBV2 and TRBJ1-1; D ambiguous. Germline lookup yields CDR1 SNHLY and CDR2 FYNNEI. The germline V and J ends were trimmed by 2 bases and 2 bases, with 9 bases remaining between them. CDR3 length: 14 amino acids. This chain's CDR3 is CASSELSTNTEAFF. The CDR3 bases are TGTGCCAGCAGTGAATTGTCTACCAACACTGAAGCTTTCTTT.

This sequence joins TRBV27 and TRBJ1-2; a possible D gene is TRBD1 (5 bases). Germline CDR1 MNHEY, CDR2 SMNVEV (reference sequence). With 2 bases removed from V and 1 base from J, the gap between germline ends came to 11 bases. This CDR3 spans 15 amino acids. This CDR3 is CASSLESGLNYGYTF. In DNA, the CDR3 is TGTGCCAGCAGTTTAGAATCGGGACTTAACTATGGCTACACCTTC.